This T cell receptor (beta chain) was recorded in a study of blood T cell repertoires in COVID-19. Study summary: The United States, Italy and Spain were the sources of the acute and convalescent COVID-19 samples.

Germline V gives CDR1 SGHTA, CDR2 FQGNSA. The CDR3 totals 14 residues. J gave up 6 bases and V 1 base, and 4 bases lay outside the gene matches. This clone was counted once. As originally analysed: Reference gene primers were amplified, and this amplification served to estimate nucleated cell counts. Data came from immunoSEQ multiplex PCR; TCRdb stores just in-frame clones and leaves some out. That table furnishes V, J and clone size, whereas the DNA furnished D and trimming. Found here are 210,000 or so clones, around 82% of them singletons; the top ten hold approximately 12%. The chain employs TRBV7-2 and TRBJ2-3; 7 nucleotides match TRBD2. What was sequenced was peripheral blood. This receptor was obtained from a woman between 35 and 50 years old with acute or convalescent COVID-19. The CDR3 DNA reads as TGTGCCAGCAGCTTAGACGGGAGGTGGGATACGCAGTATTTT. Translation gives CASSLDGRWDTQYF. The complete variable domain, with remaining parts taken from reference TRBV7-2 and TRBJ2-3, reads GAGVSQSPSNKVTEKGKDVELRCDPISGHTALYWYRQSLGQGLEFLIYFQGNSAPDKSGLPSDRFSAERTGGSVSTLTIQRTQQEDSAVYLCASSLDGRWDTQYFGPGTRLTVL.